This T cell receptor (beta chain) comes out of a study of control samples from healthy donors and cancer patients. Repertoires were generated with immunoSEQ multiplex PCR, while TCRdb's copy carries only in-frame clones and drops some. The repertoire holds about 410,000 clones, with 75% to 95% as singletons. The CDR3 spans 15 residues. Germline V gene lookup returns CDR1 SGHRS and CDR2 YFSETQ. J gave up 2 bases and V 0 bases, and 5 bases lay outside the gene matches. This clone was detected once. This chain uses TRBV5-1 with TRBJ2-7; 7 nucleotides line up with TRBD1. The sequence was collected from a man aged 35 to 55 with head and neck cancer. Source material: PBMCs. The CDR3 region has the DNA TGCGCCAGCAGCTTGGGGCCGGGACAGACCTACGAGCAGTACTTC. Amino acids: CASSLGPGQTYEQYF.